What follows are 24 T cell receptor beta chains derived from one specimen sequenced in a study of PD-1 blockade in classical Hodgkin lymphoma. Every single patient, without exception, relapsed after autologous stem cell transplantation, and brentuximab vedotin exposure varied. Generated by immunoSEQ multiplex PCR, the TCRdb table keeps only in-frame clones and is missing some. In the table there are about 19,000 clones, about 85% of which are singletons. The sample consisted of peripheral blood mononuclear cells (PBMCs), taken before the second cycle of nivolumab. All receptors derive from a human donor with classical Hodgkin lymphoma.

This clone was detected a few times. This chain connects TRBV6-1 to TRBJ2-7, with unresolved D. The CDR3 is made up of 10 amino acids. The germline V gene encodes CDR1 MNHNS and CDR2 SASEGT. V lost 8 bases to trimming and J lost 3 bases, with 5 bases between them. CDR3 in amino acids: CASDGYEQYF. CDR3 nucleotide sequence: TGTGCCAGCGACGGCTACGAGCAGTACTTC.

This clone was counted between two and nine times. The chain uses TRBV5-6 and TRBJ2-7, with 10 bases aligning to TRBD1. Losses at the gene ends were 4 bases for V and 4 bases for J; bases not matched to a gene: 5. The germline gives CDR1 SGHDT, CDR2 YYEEEE. The CDR3 is 14 amino acids. The chain's CDR3 is CASSLQGQGYEQYF. The CDR3 region has the DNA TGTGCCAGCAGCCTCCAGGGACAGGGGTACGAGCAGTACTTC.

This chain uses TRBV27 with TRBJ2-7; D gene unclear. Germline loops: CDR1 MNHEY, CDR2 SMNVEV (reference sequence). The CDR3 is 14 amino acids. V lost 0 bases to trimming and J lost 2 bases, with 8 bases between them. CDR3 region: CASSLSINTYEQYF. For the CDR3, the DNA is TGTGCCAGCAGTTTATCAATAAATACCTACGAGCAGTACTTC.

In DNA form, the CDR3 reads TGTGCCAGCAGCTTCCACGGACAGACGGATACGCAGTATTTT. Its protein product is CASSFHGQTDTQYF. V usage is TRBV11-3 and J usage is TRBJ2-3; possibly TRBD1 for D (6 bases). V dropped 3 bases and J dropped 6 bases, with 13 bases sitting between them. CDR1 is SGHNT and CDR2 is YENEEA in the germline V gene. CDR3 length equals 14 residues.

This chain uses TRBV10-1 with TRBJ1-2; D perhaps matches TRBD1 (5 bases). Germline CDR1 WNHNN, CDR2 SYGVQD (reference sequence). V lost 2 bases to trimming and J lost 3 bases, with 10 bases between them. The CDR3 runs to 14 residues. CDR3: CASSERDAYYGYTF. CDR3 nucleotides: TGCGCCAGCAGTGAGCGGGACGCCTACTATGGCTACACCTTC.

The genes are TRBV20-1 and TRBJ2-1; D gene unclear. The CDR3 length is 10 residues. Germline CDR1 is DFQATT and CDR2 is SNEGSKA (reference sequence). The ends were cut back, 2 bases at V and 10 bases at J, with 6 bases in the middle. The chain's CDR3 is CSARKEEQFF. The CDR3 coding sequence is TGCAGTGCTAGAAAGGAGGAGCAGTTCTTC.

The chain uses TRBV11-1 and TRBJ2-3, with D tentatively TRBD1 (5 bases). Trimming stripped 1 base from V and 6 bases from J, with 14 bases between. Looked up from germline, CDR1 is SGHAT and CDR2 is FQDESV (reference sequence). The length of the CDR3 is 15 residues. This CDR3 reads CASSLEVRASDTQYF. The CDR3, as DNA: TGTGCCAGCAGCTTAGAGGTCAGGGCATCTGATACGCAGTATTTT.

This chain connects TRBV27 to TRBJ2-2; D gene ambiguous. This CDR3 region has 13 residues. Looked up from germline, CDR1 is MNHEY and CDR2 is SMNVEV (reference sequence). The V end lost 1 base, the J end lost 4 bases, and 4 bases lay between the germline ends. CDR3 sequence reads: CASSLYSTGELFF. CDR3 nucleotides: TGTGCCAGCAGTTTATACAGCACCGGGGAGCTGTTTTTT.

The V and J genes are TRBV15 and TRBJ1-5; D is ambiguous. The CDR3 totals 15 residues. V was trimmed by 1 base and J by 1 base, leaving 8 bases between them. CDR1 and CDR2 from the germline V gene are LNHNV and YYDKDF (reference sequence). CDR3: CATSRAGVSNQPQHF. CDR3 DNA: TGTGCCACCAGCAGAGCGGGTGTAAGCAATCAGCCCCAGCATTTT.

This clone was seen only once. The chain uses TRBV5-1 and TRBJ2-3; 8 nucleotides line up with TRBD1. Germline V gene lookup returns CDR1 SGHRS and CDR2 YFSETQ. V shed 0 bases, J shed 3 bases, and the junction held 9 bases outside the gene matches. The CDR3 runs to 17 residues. CDR3 nucleotide sequence: TGCGCCAGCAGCTTGGTCGGCGGCAGGGGGCTTACAGATACGCAGTATTTT. Its protein is CASSLVGGRGLTDTQYF.

The chain is built from TRBV19 and TRBJ2-5; TRBD2 aligns across 16 bases. V trimming: 3 bases; J trimming: 5 bases; junction bases outside the gene matches: 9. CDR1 and CDR2 from the germline V gene are LNHDA and SQIVND (reference sequence). This CDR3 region has 18 residues. The CDR3 DNA reads TGTGCCAGTAGTATGGGACTAGCGGGGGGGCCTCTGCGGGAGACCCAGTACTTC. Translated, it gives CASSMGLAGGPLRETQYF.

The J gene is TRBJ2-7, the V gene TRBV7-2, with a tentative D call TRBD1 (6 bases). Trimming left V 2 bases short and J 2 bases short, with 10 bases between. Germline values: CDR1 SGHTA, CDR2 FQGNSA. CDR3 length: 14 amino acids. Here the CDR3 DNA reads TGTGCCAGCAGCTTATACACAGGGACCTACGAGCAGTACTTC. Protein sequence: CASSLYTGTYEQYF.

The rearrangement uses TRBV6-5 and TRBJ1-5; D possibly corresponds to TRBD1 (6 bases). The ends were cut back, 6 bases at V and 3 bases at J, with 12 bases in the middle. In germline, CDR1 is MNHEY, CDR2 SVGAGI. The CDR3 extends over 14 amino acids. CDR3 nucleotides: TGTGCCAGCAGCATAACAGGGTTCAATCAGCCCCAGCATTTT. Protein: CASSITGFNQPQHF.

This rearrangement joins TRBV28 to TRBJ2-7; perhaps TRBD1 as D (6 bases). Looked up from germline, CDR1 is MDHEN and CDR2 is SYDVKM. This CDR3 has 13 amino acids. Trimming removed 5 bases from V and 5 bases from J, with 13 bases in between. In nucleotides, the CDR3 is TGTGCCAGCAGTGGAACCGGGACAAACGAGCAGTACTTC. This sequence encodes CASSGTGTNEQYF.

The CDR3 loop reads CSVGLGGDVKNIQYF. The CDR3 DNA sequence: TGCAGCGTTGGTTTAGGGGGCGACGTCAAAAACATTCAGTACTTC. The chain recombines TRBV29-1 with TRBJ2-4; TRBD1 matches 7 bases. Germline CDR1 and CDR2: SQVTM and ANQGSEA. Losses at the gene ends were 4 bases for V and 3 bases for J; bases not matched to a gene: 9. The CDR3 contains 15 residues.

This chain links TRBV30 with TRBJ1-4; D remains unclear. The germline V gene encodes CDR1 GTSNPN and CDR2 SVGIG (reference sequence). There are 12 residues in the CDR3. Trimming left V 4 bases short and J 6 bases short, with 9 bases between. The CDR3 DNA follows: TGTGCCTGGAACCACCGGGATGAAAAACTGTTTTTT. Amino acid sequence: CAWNHRDEKLFF.

The CDR3: CASRQQGATGELFF. The CDR3 nucleotides are TGTGCCAGCAGACAGCAGGGGGCTACCGGGGAGCTGTTTTTT. The genes are TRBV28 and TRBJ2-2; 8 nucleotides align to TRBD1. CDR1 and CDR2 (germline): MDHEN, SYDVKM. The CDR3 totals 14 residues. J lost 5 bases, V lost 6 bases, and 5 bases had no gene match.

The chain links TRBV29-1 to TRBJ1-1; tentative D call: TRBD1 (5 bases). The CDR3 length is 12 residues. The ends were cut back, 8 bases at V and 3 bases at J, with 13 bases in the middle. In germline, CDR1 is SQVTM, CDR2 ANQGSEA. The CDR3 here is CSSWGGDTEAFF. CDR3 nucleotide sequence: TGCAGCTCCTGGGGAGGGGACACTGAAGCTTTCTTT.

The rearrangement joins TRBV9 to TRBJ2-1; 11 nucleotides align to TRBD2. The CDR3 totals 15 residues. V trimming: 0 bases; J trimming: 10 bases; junction bases outside the gene matches: 6. Germline V gene lookup returns CDR1 SGDLS and CDR2 YYNGEE. CDR3 in amino acids: CASSVVGTSGSEQFF. For the CDR3, the DNA is TGTGCCAGCAGCGTAGTTGGCACTAGCGGGAGCGAGCAGTTCTTC.

The chain employs TRBV2 and TRBJ2-2, with TRBD2 as a possible D gene (6 bases). V lost 4 bases and J lost 4, with 13 bases in between. Germline V gene lookup returns CDR1 SNHLY and CDR2 FYNNEI. The CDR3 loop spans 15 amino acids. The CDR3 DNA sequence: TGTGCCAGCAGTGTGTCGGGAGAGAGCACCGGGGAGCTGTTTTTT. Its protein product is CASSVSGESTGELFF.

Remarks on this clone: A read error may produce the germline difference seen at one junction end. The chain combines TRBV6-1 with TRBJ2-7; TRBD2 agrees at 8 bases. CDR3 length: 19 amino acids. Germline CDR1 reads MNHNS; CDR2 reads SASEGT. The CDR3 loop reads CASSERSEGRGGPGYGQYF. The CDR3, as DNA: TGTGCCAGCAGTGAACGCAGTGAGGGACGCGGGGGGCCGGGCTACGGGCAGTACTTC.

J is TRBJ1-2 and V is TRBV6-5; 12 positions match TRBD1. The CDR3 is made up of 15 amino acids. Germline-derived CDR1 and CDR2 are MNHEY and SVGAGI. V dropped 4 bases and J dropped 4; count of bases not matched to a gene: 4. The CDR3 is CASSSGTGGTYGYTF. CDR3 nucleotide sequence: TGTGCCAGCAGTTCCGGGACAGGGGGCACCTATGGCTACACCTTC.

This clone is medium-sized by share. Other DNA sequences in the same sample also yield this CDR3. The rearrangement joins TRBV6-5 to TRBJ1-5; 8 nucleotides agree with TRBD1. CDR1 is MNHEY and CDR2 is SVGAGI in the germline V gene. Unmatched junction bases numbered 7, after V lost 8 bases and J lost 4 bases. This CDR3 spans 14 amino acids. The CDR3 DNA is TGTGCCAGCCGACGGACAGGGAGGAATCAGCCCCAGCATTTT. Protein: CASRRTGRNQPQHF.

The chain employs TRBV9 and TRBJ2-7, with D perhaps matching TRBD2 (6 bases). Germline CDR1 and CDR2: SGDLS and YYNGEE. This CDR3 contains 15 residues. The V gene lost 0 bases and the J gene lost 3 bases, with 13 bases spanning the gap. The CDR3 sequence is CASSVAPGVGYEQYF. The CDR3 DNA follows: TGTGCCAGCAGCGTAGCTCCGGGAGTGGGCTACGAGCAGTACTTC.